This T cell receptor (beta chain) was documented in a study of cytomegalovirus exposure and HLA in healthy donors. Study-level points and caveats: Researchers reportedly found TCR beta sequences accurately predicted most subjects' HLA-A and HLA-B alleles.

Remarks on this clone: Its antigen is not known.

Both 60 Vbeta primers and 13 Jbeta primers went into the PCR. Only in-frame clones appear in the TCRdb table, and some are missing; sequencing was by immunoSEQ multiplex PCR. Of 200,000 to 250,000 clones listed, approximately 78% are singletons. Germline V gives CDR1 GTSNPN, CDR2 SVGIG (reference sequence). The CDR3 spans 16 residues. With 6 bases clipped from V and 4 bases from J, the junction kept 14 bases outside the gene matches. The source material was PBMCs. This chain links TRBV30 with TRBJ2-3, with 9 positions matching TRBD2. The receptor was isolated from a woman aged 40 to 50 in good health and CMV-seronegative. The CDR3 DNA sequence: TGTGCCTGCCAGGACAGAGCGGGAGGTTGGGCAGATACGCAGTATTTT. It specifies CACQDRAGGWADTQYF.